A single sample is the source of the 32 T cell receptor beta chains below, sequenced in a study of Ad26.COV2.S vaccination and SARS-CoV-2 variants. The treatment denotes: 19 received Ad26.COV2.S at low or high dose, single or two shots; about 5 received placebo; per-sample allocation not given. Sampling was performed 63 days after the first vaccine or placebo injection. The assay was immunoSEQ multiplex PCR, and TCRdb's table has in-frame clones only and misses some. The table includes fewer than 400,000 clones, approximately 80% detected once. This specimen was peripheral blood, taken in a trial of Ad26.COV2.S vaccine versus placebo. Receptors originate from a person between 18 and 59 years old who received the Ad26.COV2.S COVID-19 vaccine or a placebo.

The rearrangement links TRBV6-6 to TRBJ1-3; 11 positions match TRBD1. Trimming took 6 bases from V and 3 from J; bases not matched to a gene: 7. Germline V gene sequence: CDR1 MNHNY, CDR2 SVGAGI (reference sequence). The CDR3 length is 16 residues. This chain's CDR3 is CASSRGQGAYGNTIYF. The CDR3, as DNA: TGTGCCAGCAGCCGAGGACAGGGGGCTTATGGAAACACCATATATTTT.

The chain has TRBV28 and TRBJ2-2, with D possibly being TRBD2 (7 bases). V gave up 3 bases and J gave up 0 bases, with 23 bases separating them. The CDR3 is made up of 20 amino acids. Per germline, CDR1 MDHEN and CDR2 SYDVKM. CDR3 nucleotide sequence: TGTGCCAGCAGTTTCCTAGTACCGCTATGGGGGGGCGCGAACACCGGGGAGCTGTTTTTT. As protein: CASSFLVPLWGGANTGELFF. The full variable domain, its missing parts supplied by reference TRBV28 and TRBJ2-2, is DVKVTQSSRYLVKRTGEKVFLECVQDMDHENMFWYRQDPGLGLRLIYFSYDVKMKEKGDIPEGYSVSREKKERFSLILESASTNQTSMYLCASSFLVPLWGGANTGELFFGEGSRLTVL.

DNA of the CDR3: TGTGCCAGCAGCTTGACTAGCGGGGGATTCTACGAGCAGTACTTC. This codes for CASSLTSGGFYEQYF. The chain joins TRBV28 to TRBJ2-7; TRBD2 matches at 12 bases. Germline V gene data show CDR1 as MDHEN and CDR2 as SYDVKM. The CDR3 is 15 amino acids. The trim removed 6 bases at V and 3 bases at J, leaving 6 bases unmatched. The whole variable domain, remainder taken from reference TRBV28 and TRBJ2-7, is DVKVTQSSRYLVKRTGEKVFLECVQDMDHENMFWYRQDPGLGLRLIYFSYDVKMKEKGDIPEGYSVSREKKERFSLILESASTNQTSMYLCASSLTSGGFYEQYFGPGTRLTVT.

On this clone itself: Because the CDR3 is missing its conserved closing phenylalanine or tryptophan, this is likely a read error. The limits of the CDR3 on the DNA are not certain, so only TCRdb's listed CDR3 is given. The gene calls are TRBV21-1 and TRBJ2-7; TRBD2, the table's D call, lacks a check against the DNA. TRBV21-1 is a recognized pseudogene. The CDR3 is made up of 9 amino acids, end residues included. Here the CDR3 reads CASSTGGGI.

The rearrangement links TRBV19 to TRBJ1-5; no definite D call. The CDR3 length is 15 residues. V was pared by 2 bases and J by 0 bases, with 8 bases between. In germline, CDR1 is LNHDA, CDR2 SQIVND (reference sequence). In nucleotides, the CDR3 is TGTGCCAGTAGTATATGGAGGTTTAGCAATCAGCCCCAGCATTTT. Amino acids: CASSIWRFSNQPQHF.

This clone was observed once. The same CDR3 is also encoded by other DNA sequences in this sample. The V call is TRBV28, the J call TRBJ2-7; D uncertain. Germline V lookup: CDR1 MDHEN, CDR2 SYDVKM. CDR3 size: 12 residues. V was cut by 5 bases and J by 2 bases, with 7 bases left in between. CDR3 amino acids: CASSPSTYEQYF. DNA for the CDR3: TGTGCCAGCAGTCCGAGTACCTACGAGCAGTACTTC.

The chain couples TRBV7-3 to TRBJ2-3; the D gene could be TRBD1 or TRBD2 (5 bases each). The CDR3 sequence is 15 residues long. Germline CDR1 SGHTA, CDR2 FQGTGA. V dropped 1 base and J dropped 4 bases, with 12 bases sitting between them. The CDR3 spells CASSLNGGSADTQYF. The CDR3 nucleotides are TGTGCCAGCAGCTTAAATGGGGGTAGTGCAGATACGCAGTATTTT.

The chain employs TRBV5-6 and TRBJ2-7, with D perhaps assigned TRBD1 or TRBD2 (5 bases each). V shed 4 bases and J shed 4 bases, with 21 bases lying between them. Per germline, CDR1 SGHDT and CDR2 YYEEEE. The CDR3 totals 16 residues. The CDR3 DNA is TGTGCCAGCAGCCGCTTTCGGGGCAGGGAAAGTTACGAGCAGTACTTC. Its translation: CASSRFRGRESYEQYF.

This chain links TRBV5-4 with TRBJ2-2, with a possible D match to TRBD1 (6 bases). The CDR3 runs to 15 residues. Per germline, CDR1 SGHNT and CDR2 YYREEE (reference sequence). V dropped 4 bases and J dropped 7 bases, with 17 bases sitting between them. CDR3 protein: CASSGIQGNRGELFF. In DNA form, the CDR3 reads TGTGCCAGCAGCGGAATACAGGGAAACCGCGGGGAGCTGTTTTTT.

The chain is built from TRBV12-3 or TRBV12-4 and TRBJ2-7; D is unresolved. Trimming removed 3 bases at V and 2 bases at J, with 8 bases between. CDR3 length equals 13 residues. CDR3 loop: CASSFGQTYEQYF. Written as DNA, the CDR3 is TGTGCCAGCAGTTTTGGCCAGACCTACGAGCAGTACTTC.

In DNA, the CDR3 is TGTGCCAGCAGCCAACGGACAGGGATCGGTAACTATGGCTACACCTTC. It codes for CASSQRTGIGNYGYTF. The V gene is TRBV3-1 (or the pseudogene TRBV3-2), the J gene TRBJ1-2; TRBD1 matches at 8 bases. V lost 2 bases and J lost 1; bases outside the gene matches: 6. The CDR3 is 16 amino acids. In germline, CDR1 is LGHDT, CDR2 YNNKEL (reference sequence).

This chain joins TRBV6-5 and TRBJ1-1, with 8 bases fitting TRBD1. V lost 5 bases to trimming and J lost 6 bases; unmatched junction nucleotides: 8. Germline-derived CDR1 and CDR2 are MNHEY and SVGAGI. The CDR3 sequence is 14 residues long. The CDR3 protein is CASSPGGDPAEAFF. The CDR3 region has the DNA TGTGCCAGCAGTCCAGGGGGCGATCCAGCTGAAGCTTTCTTT.

The chain links TRBV28 to TRBJ1-1; D is unclear. Germline CDR1 is MDHEN and CDR2 is SYDVKM. This CDR3 is built from 11 residues. Trimming stripped 6 bases from V and 6 bases from J, with 8 bases between. CDR3 residues: CASSQRPEAFF. The CDR3 DNA follows: TGTGCCAGCAGCCAGAGGCCTGAAGCTTTCTTT.

The chain has TRBV6-6 and TRBJ1-1; tentative D call: TRBD1 (6 bases). Trimming pared 11 bases from V and 2 bases from J, leaving 12 bases between. Per the germline V gene, CDR1 is MNHNY and CDR2 is SVGAGI (reference sequence). The CDR3 spans 12 residues. The CDR3 DNA sequence: TGTGCCGGGTCGGGGGCTAACACTGAAGCTTTCTTT. Amino acid sequence: CAGSGANTEAFF.

The chain employs TRBV18 and TRBJ1-1; D not certain. Germline assignment: CDR1 KGHSH and CDR2 LQKENI. Trimming removed 5 bases from V and 1 base from J, with 20 bases in between. The CDR3 consists of 17 residues. Here the CDR3 DNA reads TGTGCCAGCTCATCTCGTCCCCCCGCGGGTGGGAACACTGAAGCTTTCTTT. Translating gives CASSSRPPAGGNTEAFF.

This sequence joins TRBV5-6 and TRBJ2-3; no clear D gene. Trimming pared 6 bases from V and 1 base from J, leaving 9 bases between. The CDR3 loop spans 13 amino acids. Germline CDR1 reads SGHDT; CDR2 reads YYEEEE. CDR3 amino acids: CASNVGRTDTQYF. CDR3 in DNA: TGTGCCAGCAACGTAGGCCGCACAGATACGCAGTATTTT.

This clone came up once. This rearrangement joins TRBV7-2 to TRBJ1-2; D call uncertain. The CDR3 extends over 13 amino acids. Trimming took off 5 bases at V and 5 bases at J, with 12 bases between the two ends. Germline CDR1 and CDR2: SGHTA and FQGNSA. CDR3: CASSTPGDYGYTF. The CDR3 DNA is TGTGCCAGCAGCACGCCGGGTGATTATGGCTACACCTTC.

This clone occurred a few times. J is TRBJ1-2 and V is TRBV7-8; TRBD1 matches 7 bases. CDR3 length: 13 residues. J was trimmed by 4 bases and V by 5 bases; bases with no gene match: 4. CDR1 and CDR2 from the germline V gene are SGHVS and FQNEAQ. The CDR3 DNA is TGTGCCAGCAGCCCTACAGGGGCCTATGGCTACACCTTC. It yields the protein CASSPTGAYGYTF.

The chain uses TRBV7-2 and TRBJ2-3; D unresolved. Germline lookup yields CDR1 SGHTA and CDR2 FQGNSA. Trimming removed 5 bases at V and 6 bases at J, with 9 bases between. The CDR3 loop spans 12 amino acids. The CDR3 loop reads CASSQSRDTQYF. CDR3 DNA sequence: TGTGCCAGCAGCCAGAGTCGGGATACGCAGTATTTT.

This sequence joins TRBV27 and TRBJ1-5; TRBD1 matches 7 bases. V lost 6 bases, J lost 1 base, and 6 bases stayed unmatched. The CDR3 has 15 residues. Germline assignment: CDR1 MNHEY and CDR2 SMNVEV (reference sequence). CDR3 loop: CASRPDRVSNQPQHF. In nucleotides, the CDR3 is TGTGCCAGCAGACCAGACAGGGTGAGCAATCAGCCCCAGCATTTT.

This rearrangement joins TRBV6-5 to TRBJ1-2; 8 bases map to TRBD1. The CDR3 has 15 amino acids. V trimming: 5 bases; J trimming: 4 bases; junction bases outside the gene matches: 9. Germline CDR1 MNHEY, CDR2 SVGAGI. CDR3 in amino acids: CASSLRQGHGYGYTF. DNA of the CDR3: TGTGCCAGCAGTCTCAGACAGGGGCATGGCTATGGCTACACCTTC.

The CDR3 loop is CASSPWRGLGHSGELFF. CDR3 coding DNA: TGCGCCAGCAGCCCCTGGCGGGGACTAGGGCATAGCGGGGAGCTGTTTTTT. The V and J genes are TRBV5-1 and TRBJ2-2, with 8 bases identical to TRBD2. The CDR3 is 17 residues long. Germline CDR1 is SGHRS and CDR2 is YFSETQ. The V gene end was trimmed by 4 bases and the J gene end by 7 bases; junction bases not matched to a gene: 15. Full variable domain (outside the CDR3, taken from reference TRBV5-1 and TRBJ2-2): KAGVTQTPRYLIKTRGQQVTLSCSPISGHRSVSWYQQTPGQGLQFLFEYFSETQRNKGNFPGRFSGRQFSNSRSEMNVSTLELGDSALYLCASSPWRGLGHSGELFFGEGSRLTVL.

A single count supports this clone. V and J are TRBV6-5 and TRBJ1-5; D may be TRBD1 (6 bases). V was shortened by 8 bases and J by 11 bases, with 22 bases between the two germline ends. The CDR3 length is 14 residues. Germline lookup yields CDR1 MNHEY and CDR2 SVGAGI. CDR3 nucleotides: TGTGCCAGCCAGGACAGCCTAAAGGTGGTGTCCCAGCATTTT. This codes for CASQDSLKVVSQHF.

The genes are TRBV4-2 and TRBJ1-2; D possibly corresponds to TRBD1 (6 bases). The CDR3 contains 12 residues. V was clipped by 4 bases and J by 8 bases, with 11 bases between them. Germline CDR1 and CDR2: LGHNA and YNFKEQ. CDR3 DNA sequence: TGTGCCAGCAGCCCACAGGGTCGGGGCTACACCTTC. Translation gives CASSPQGRGYTF.

Points on this clone: Other DNA sequences in the same sample also yield this CDR3. The chain couples TRBV5-1 to TRBJ2-1, with 11 positions matching TRBD1. Germline V gene data show CDR1 as SGHRS and CDR2 as YFSETQ. This CDR3 is 14 amino acids long. V shed 4 bases, J shed 8 bases, and the junction held 5 bases outside the gene matches. The CDR3 nucleotides read TGCGCCAGCAGCCGGGACAGGGGGAGGGATGAGCAGTTCTTC. Translated, it gives CASSRDRGRDEQFF.

The chain employs TRBV7-2 and TRBJ1-1, with D unclear. The CDR3 spans 15 residues. V lost 1 base and J lost 3, with 12 bases in between. Germline-derived CDR1 and CDR2 are SGHTA and FQGNSA. CDR3 DNA sequence: TGTGCCAGCAGCTTAGAAAGTGGCAGGCACACTGAAGCTTTCTTT. Translation: CASSLESGRHTEAFF.

V usage is TRBV5-1 and J usage is TRBJ2-7, with D perhaps being TRBD1 or TRBD2 (5 bases each). Trimming pared 0 bases from V and 6 bases from J, leaving 7 bases between. Germline V CDR1 and CDR2: SGHRS, YFSETQ. The CDR3 runs 12 residues. This CDR3 is CASSLGGTEQYF. Here the CDR3 DNA reads TGCGCCAGCAGCTTGGGTGGGACCGAGCAGTACTTC.

This chain connects TRBV5-1 to TRBJ2-1, with TRBD1 matching 8 bases. The CDR3 has 16 amino acids. Germline values: CDR1 SGHRS, CDR2 YFSETQ. After removal of 2 bases from V and 0 bases from J, the junction contained 4 bases not matched to a gene. CDR3 nucleotides: TGCGCCAGCAGCTTTACAGGGGGAGTCTCCTACAATGAGCAGTTCTTC. Its protein is CASSFTGGVSYNEQFF.

In this sample, this clone turned up a few times. The chain links TRBV5-4 to TRBJ1-6; D may be TRBD1 (5 bases). The CDR3 runs to 16 residues. Per the germline V gene, CDR1 is SGHNT and CDR2 is YYREEE (reference sequence). V shed 0 bases and J shed 6 bases, with 13 bases lying between them. The CDR3 DNA is TGTGCCAGCAGCTTGGCCGGTGGCAGGGTTAATTCACCCCTCCACTTT. As protein: CASSLAGGRVNSPLHF.

The V gene is TRBV30, the J gene TRBJ1-5; D is possibly TRBD1 (6 bases). CDR1 is GTSNPN, CDR2 SVGIG, per germline (reference sequence). V gave up 2 bases and J gave up 3 bases, with 14 bases separating them. This CDR3 region has 15 residues. DNA for the CDR3: TGTGCCTGGAGTCCCTGGGGGGGCATCAATCAGCCCCAGCATTTT. Its protein product is CAWSPWGGINQPQHF.

V is TRBV6-5 and J is TRBJ1-4; tentative D call: TRBD1 (6 bases). V dropped 5 bases and J dropped 5 bases, with 15 bases sitting between them. Germline CDR1 and CDR2: MNHEY and SVGAGI. This CDR3 contains 15 residues. The DNA for the CDR3 is TGTGCCAGCAGTACTGACAGGATTGGGAATGAAAAACTGTTTTTT. Translating gives CASSTDRIGNEKLFF.

The J gene is TRBJ1-1, the V gene TRBV7-8; TRBD1 might be the D (5 bases). Germline CDR1 is SGHVS and CDR2 is FQNEAQ. V was shortened by 3 bases and J by 3 bases, with 20 bases between the two germline ends. The CDR3 has 17 amino acids. The CDR3 sequence: CASSFLRDLLGDTEAFF. Here the CDR3 DNA reads TGTGCCAGCAGCTTCTTAAGGGACCTCTTGGGGGACACTGAAGCTTTCTTT.